The sequence of this T cell receptor beta chain was determined in a study of siplizumab effects on memory and regulatory T cells. General study findings and limits: Whether proliferating Tregs in siplizumab cultures suppress was not functionally confirmed. The average Treg-derived proportion among mappable alloreactive CD4+ clones was 65% to 75% with siplizumab versus 25% to 30% in controls. Naive T cells seemed more diverse than memory cells and seemed major alloresponse contributors.

TCR templates, roughly 10^5 per sample, were assayed. Generated by immunoSEQ multiplex PCR, the TCRdb table keeps only in-frame clones and is missing some. Of some 97,000 clones listed, about 90% were seen once; the top ten hold roughly 2.6%. For this clone: Its antigen is unidentified.

The CDR3 is 15 amino acids. V shed 1 base and J shed 4 bases, with 13 bases lying between them. The germline gives CDR1 SGHRS, CDR2 YFSETQ. Sequenced sample: CD4+ T cells sorted from blood. This clonotype was sampled from a human donor in good health. Some clones in this sample may be carry-over from other donors' samples. The V call is TRBV5-1, the J call TRBJ2-3; weak D call: TRBD1 (5 bases). Here the CDR3 reads CASSLSGAVADTQYF. Written as DNA, the CDR3 is TGCGCCAGCAGCTTGTCTGGGGCCGTGGCAGATACGCAGTATTTT.